The 18 T cell receptor beta chains reported below all come from one sample, sequenced in a study of Ad26.COV2.S vaccination and SARS-CoV-2 variants. Described treatment: approximately 18 received Ad26.COV2.S at low or high dose, single or two shots; 5 received placebo; per-sample allocation not given. Sampling occurred on day 63 after the first vaccine or placebo injection. Data came from immunoSEQ multiplex PCR; TCRdb stores just in-frame clones and leaves some out. The sample has about 220,000 clones, roughly 88% seen once. This specimen consisted of peripheral blood, obtained in a trial of Ad26.COV2.S vaccine versus placebo. The receptors were sampled from a person between 18 and 60 years old who received the Ad26.COV2.S COVID-19 vaccine or a placebo.

The chain joins TRBV9 to TRBJ2-5; the D gene is possibly TRBD2 (5 bases). The CDR3 has 14 residues. Trimming took 0 bases from V and 5 from J, leaving 11 bases between them. Germline CDR1 SGDLS, CDR2 YYNGEE. CDR3 sequence: CASSVAGSGETQYF. As DNA, the CDR3 is TGTGCCAGCAGCGTAGCTGGATCGGGGGAGACCCAGTACTTC.

This clone was detected a few times. The chain carries TRBV13 and TRBJ2-7; TRBD1 matches 10 bases. J gave up 6 bases and V 4 bases, and 6 bases lay outside the gene matches. This CDR3 region has 14 residues. The V gene's germline CDR1 is PRHDT and CDR2 FYEKMQ (reference sequence). The DNA for the CDR3 is TGTGCCAGCAGCTGGGGGACAGGGGCCCTCGAGCAGTACTTC. Protein product: CASSWGTGALEQYF.

The genes are TRBV5-8 and TRBJ2-2; no clear D gene. CDR3 length equals 11 residues. V lost 4 bases, J lost 9 bases, and 7 bases lay in between. Looked up from germline, CDR1 is SGHTS and CDR2 is YDEGEE. CDR3 coding DNA: TGTGCCAGCAGCCTCCGCTGGGAGCTGTTTTTT. Protein product: CASSLRWELFF.

The rearrangement links TRBV4-2 to TRBJ1-1; D unclear. V lost 0 bases to trimming and J lost 0 bases, with 14 bases between them. Germline-derived CDR1 and CDR2 are LGHNA and YNFKEQ. The CDR3 is 17 residues long. CDR3 nucleotides: TGTGCCAGCAGCCAAGATTCCCAGTCCGTATTGAACACTGAAGCTTTCTTT. It specifies CASSQDSQSVLNTEAFF.

The chain is built from TRBV19 and TRBJ2-1, with 9 bases matching TRBD2. This CDR3 has 16 residues. J lost 2 bases, V lost 5 bases, and 7 bases had no gene match. Germline values: CDR1 LNHDA, CDR2 SQIVND (reference sequence). This CDR3 is CASSGMTSGTYNEQFF. CDR3 nucleotides: TGTGCCAGTAGTGGAATGACTAGCGGAACCTACAATGAGCAGTTCTTC.

The chain carries TRBV7-8 and TRBJ2-7; no clear D. The germline V and J ends were trimmed by 3 bases and 4 bases, with 10 bases remaining between them. There are 13 residues in the CDR3. Germline CDR1 reads SGHVS; CDR2 reads FQNEAQ. CDR3 in amino acids: CASSFLDGYEQYF. DNA for the CDR3: TGTGCCAGCAGCTTCCTTGATGGGTACGAGCAGTACTTC.

This chain links TRBV30 with TRBJ1-1, with a tentative D call TRBD1 (5 bases). The V gene's germline CDR1 is GTSNPN and CDR2 SVGIG (reference sequence). The CDR3 extends over 19 amino acids. V was cut by 0 bases and J by 1 base, with 24 bases left in between. The CDR3 reads CAWSVRRGDGSVGNTEAFF. For the CDR3, the DNA is TGTGCCTGGAGTGTAAGGCGGGGGGACGGTAGTGTTGGGAACACTGAAGCTTTCTTT. The full variable domain, rest sourced from reference TRBV30 and TRBJ1-1, is SQTIHQWPATLVQPVGSPLSLECTVEGTSNPNLYWYRQAAGRGLQLLFYSVGIGQISSEVPQNLSASRPQDRQFILSSKKLLLSDSGFYLCAWSVRRGDGSVGNTEAFFGQGTRLTVV.

The chain is built from TRBV5-6 and TRBJ2-7, with 9 bases matching TRBD2. This CDR3 spans 15 amino acids. J was trimmed by 4 bases and V by 1 base; bases with no gene match: 6. Germline V gene lookup returns CDR1 SGHDT and CDR2 YYEEEE. The CDR3 coding sequence is TGTGCCAGCAGCTTGATGCTAGCGGGGTTTTACGAGCAGTACTTC. Translated, it gives CASSLMLAGFYEQYF.

The V call is TRBV21-1, the J call TRBJ1-2; the tabulated D call, TRBD1, remains unverified against the DNA. TRBV21-1 is a pseudogene segment. The CDR3 has 13 amino acids. CDR3 DNA: TGTGCCAGCAGCGCCCAGGGTCCCTATGGCTACACCTTC. This encodes CASSAQGPYGYTF.

In regard to this clone: The junction differs from germline at one of its ends, possibly a read error. The chain recombines TRBV7-7 with TRBJ2-3; tentatively, D is TRBD1 or TRBD2 (5 bases each). The CDR3 consists of 15 residues. In germline, CDR1 is SSHAT, CDR2 FNYEAQ (reference sequence). Here the CDR3 DNA reads TGTGCTAGCAGCCCCGGGGCGGCTGGAGTAGATACGCAGTATTTT. It specifies CASSPGAAGVDTQYF.

V gene TRBV10-1 combines with J gene TRBJ1-1; weak D call: TRBD1 (5 bases). Germline loops: CDR1 WNHNN, CDR2 SYGVQD (reference sequence). This CDR3 has 16 residues. V gave up 8 bases and J gave up 1 base, with 20 bases separating them. CDR3 protein: CASWGLAARENTEAFF. The CDR3 DNA is TGCGCCAGCTGGGGGTTAGCAGCCAGGGAGAACACTGAAGCTTTCTTT.

V usage is TRBV9 and J usage is TRBJ2-3; 11 bases match TRBD2. The junction had 7 bases not matched to a gene; V was cut back by 4 bases and J by 3 bases. Germline CDR1 and CDR2: SGDLS and YYNGEE. This CDR3 contains 16 residues. CDR3 region: CASSQTSGSITDTQYF. CDR3 nucleotide sequence: TGTGCCAGCAGCCAAACTAGCGGGAGCATAACAGATACGCAGTATTTT.

This chain links TRBV18 with TRBJ1-3; no firm D call. Germline CDR1 and CDR2: KGHSH and LQKENI. This CDR3 contains 16 residues. The germline V and J ends were trimmed by 3 bases and 0 bases, with 12 bases remaining between them. The CDR3 sequence is CASSPLGSNSGNTIYF. As DNA, the CDR3 is TGTGCCAGCTCACCGTTGGGTTCCAACTCTGGAAACACCATATATTTT.

The chain joins TRBV11-3 to TRBJ2-2, with D perhaps TRBD2 (5 bases). V was cut by 5 bases and J by 5 bases, with 9 bases left in between. CDR1 is SGHNT and CDR2 is YENEEA in the germline V gene. The CDR3 extends over 13 amino acids. The CDR3 is CASSDTRTGELFF. DNA for the CDR3: TGTGCCAGCAGCGATACTAGGACCGGGGAGCTGTTTTTT.

The rearrangement uses TRBV4-1 and TRBJ1-1, with 10 bases matching TRBD1. The CDR3 has 13 residues. J gave up 12 bases and V 0 bases, and 4 bases lay outside the gene matches. Per the germline V gene, CDR1 is MGHRA and CDR2 is YSYEKL. The CDR3 is CASSQEDRGTTFF. The CDR3 DNA reads TGCGCCAGCAGCCAAGAGGACAGGGGGACAACTTTCTTT.

This chain joins TRBV19 and TRBJ2-5, with D possibly being TRBD1 or TRBD2 (6 bases each). Trimming took off 6 bases at V and 5 bases at J, with 22 bases between the two ends. Germline V gene sequence: CDR1 LNHDA, CDR2 SQIVND (reference sequence). This CDR3 has 16 amino acids. For the CDR3, the DNA is TGTGCCAGTAGCGGGAGCCGGGGCAGGGGCGGCGAGACCCAGTACTTC. Translated, it gives CASSGSRGRGGETQYF.

The chain uses TRBV4-3 and TRBJ2-1; D uncertain. V was trimmed by 0 bases and J by 0 bases, leaving 9 bases between them. The CDR3 has 16 residues. Germline V CDR1 and CDR2: LGHNA, YSLEER. CDR3 amino acids: CASSQDRTSSYNEQFF. In DNA, the CDR3 is TGCGCCAGCAGCCAAGATCGTACGAGCTCCTACAATGAGCAGTTCTTC.

This clone was counted a few times. The chain employs TRBV28 and TRBJ1-1; no firm D call. V dropped 10 bases and J dropped 8 bases, with 11 bases sitting between them. Germline assignment: CDR1 MDHEN and CDR2 SYDVKM. The CDR3 consists of 10 residues. CDR3 coding DNA: TGTGCCACCATCCGGGGAGAAGCTTTCTTT. Protein: CATIRGEAFF.